This TCR beta chain was identified in a study of T cells in Graves' hyperthyroidism and ophthalmopathy. The TCR beta CDR3 regions underwent amplification using RNA transcripts as the source. TCR CDR3 underwent first-round RT-PCR with the HTBI primer set. TCRdb passed the multiplex PCR reads through MiXCR, listing each CDR3 protein once. Here the sample spans hundreds of thousands of distinct CDR3 sequences, around 15% being singletons. Patients affected by ophthalmopathy presented a Clinical Activity Score of at least 3, a NOSPECS grade of at least 4, and disease duration below 3 months. The table lists this clonotype with many counts. V was clipped by 5 bases and J by 3 bases, with 14 bases between them. Germline V gives CDR1 SNHLY, CDR2 FYNNEI. The CDR3 consists of 15 residues.

The receptor's source is a woman aged 40 to 55 with Graves' ophthalmopathy. The chain links TRBV2 to TRBJ1-5; D is possibly TRBD1 (5 bases). Sample: blood. CDR3 in DNA: TGTGCCAGCAGTACCGGACAAATCACCAATCAGCCCCAGCATTTT. Translated: CASSTGQITNQPQHF.